Given below is one TCR beta chain in context. As for treatment: some 19 received Ad26.COV2.S at low or high dose, single or two shots; several received placebo; per-sample allocation not given. Vaccine and placebo recipients were sampled on day 63 after the first injection. The assay was immunoSEQ multiplex PCR, and TCRdb's table has in-frame clones only and misses some. The table has some 640,000 clones, roughly 90% seen once; the top ten hold approximately 1.5%. The sample originates from a study of Ad26.COV2.S vaccination and SARS-CoV-2 variants. The source of this sequence is a person aged 18-65 years who received the Ad26.COV2.S COVID-19 vaccine or a placebo. The source material was peripheral blood, sampled in a trial of Ad26.COV2.S vaccine versus placebo.

CDR3 DNA sequence: TGTGCCAGCAGCTTAAGAAGGGGGGCGGGAGGGCCCATCTCCTACGAGCAGTACTTC. Its protein is CASSLRRGAGGPISYEQYF. The chain is built from TRBV7-8 and TRBJ2-7, with TRBD2 matching over 9 bases. The V segment lost 2 bases and the J segment 0 bases; nucleotides outside the gene matches: 14. CDR1 and CDR2 from the germline V gene are SGHVS and FQNEAQ. The CDR3 loop spans 19 amino acids.